Below, 21 T cell receptor beta chains from the same sample are listed, as sequenced in a study of T cell repertoires in cytomegalovirus infection. TCRdb called the reads again in MiXCR, with one record for every CDR3 protein. The table lists approximately 590,000 distinct CDR3 sequences, under 45% of them singletons. No antigen has been assigned to these receptors. Sample: cultured PBMCs, taken from culture after CMV antigen stimulation. The receptors stem from a human donor in good health (CMV status not recorded). Some clones in this sample may be carry-over from other donors' samples.

This clonotype showed up just a few times. This sequence joins TRBV7-8 and TRBJ2-5, with TRBD2 as a possible D gene (6 bases). Germline-derived CDR1 and CDR2 are SGHVS and FQNEAQ. The V gene lost 1 base and the J gene lost 5 bases, with 14 bases spanning the gap. This CDR3 has 15 amino acids. CDR3 nucleotides: TGTGCCAGCAGCTTAGGGCGGGGCCCGCGGGAGACCCAGTACTTC. Protein: CASSLGRGPRETQYF.

The chain combines TRBV12-3 or TRBV12-4 with TRBJ1-5; 10 bases match TRBD1. The CDR3 spans 14 residues. After removal of 6 bases from V and 7 bases from J, the junction contained 6 bases not matched to a gene. For the CDR3, the DNA is TGTGCCAGCAGACGACAGGGGGCCGGGCAGCCCCAGCATTTT. This gives the protein CASRRQGAGQPQHF.

This clonotype was picked up a small number of times. V gene TRBV4-1 combines with J gene TRBJ1-5; 8 bases line up with TRBD1. There are 16 residues in the CDR3. Looked up from germline, CDR1 is MGHRA and CDR2 is YSYEKL. Germline trimming cut 0 bases from V and 4 bases from J; bases unmatched to any gene: 5. CDR3 sequence reads: CASSQEGGQGNQPQHF. DNA for the CDR3: TGCGCCAGCAGCCAAGAAGGAGGACAGGGAAATCAGCCCCAGCATTTT.

The chain couples TRBV7-8 to TRBJ2-5, with 12 bases matching TRBD2. V shed 1 base, J shed 2 bases, and the junction held 17 bases outside the gene matches. This CDR3 has 21 residues. Germline-derived CDR1 and CDR2 are SGHVS and FQNEAQ. The CDR3 here is CASSLVGVWASGRGGQETQYF. For the CDR3, the DNA is TGTGCCAGCAGCTTAGTCGGGGTATGGGCTAGCGGGAGGGGAGGACAAGAGACCCAGTACTTC.

The chain has TRBV19 and TRBJ1-2, with a possible D match to TRBD1 (6 bases). CDR3 length: 15 amino acids. V lost 4 bases and J lost 7, with 19 bases in between. Per the germline V gene, CDR1 is LNHDA and CDR2 is SQIVND (reference sequence). Here the CDR3 DNA reads TGTGCCAGTAGTAAATCGGGGGCTGGTCCTCGTGGCTACACCTTC. This gives the protein CASSKSGAGPRGYTF.

This chain uses TRBV7-2 with TRBJ2-7; TRBD1 aligns across 7 bases. The germline CDR1 and CDR2 sequences are SGHTA and FQGNSA. V shed 8 bases and J 3 bases; nucleotides not matched to a gene: 10. This CDR3 is built from 14 residues. CDR3 bases: TGTGCCAGCGCAGCTGGACAGGCGCTCTACGAGCAGTACTTC. Amino acids: CASAAGQALYEQYF.

The chain couples TRBV6-5 to TRBJ2-7, with D hard to call. The CDR3 runs to 15 residues. CDR1 is MNHEY, CDR2 SVGAGI, per germline. V was pared by 0 bases and J by 3 bases, with 12 bases between. This chain's CDR3 is CASSYSPRDIYEQYF. Here the CDR3 DNA reads TGTGCCAGCAGTTACTCCCCCCGAGATATCTACGAGCAGTACTTC.

The sample holds a few counts of this clonotype. The V call is TRBV5-6, the J call TRBJ1-1, with 10 positions matching TRBD1. The CDR3 extends over 17 amino acids. The V gene's germline CDR1 is SGHDT and CDR2 YYEEEE. The V gene end was trimmed by 0 bases and the J gene end by 1 base; junction bases not matched to a gene: 6. CDR3 sequence: CASSLAVTGGANTEAFF. As DNA, the CDR3 is TGTGCCAGCAGCTTGGCTGTGACAGGGGGCGCGAACACTGAAGCTTTCTTT.

This clonotype was seen only a few times. The chain carries TRBV11-2 and TRBJ2-7; 7 bases align to TRBD2. After removal of 5 bases from V and 3 bases from J, the junction contained 13 bases not matched to a gene. Germline-derived CDR1 and CDR2 are SGHAT and FQNNGV. The CDR3 is 16 residues long. In DNA, the CDR3 is TGTGCCAGCAGCCTAACGGCGGGGGACGCCTTCTACGAGCAGTACTTC. Protein: CASSLTAGDAFYEQYF.

This chain connects TRBV29-1 to TRBJ1-1; D is perhaps TRBD1 (5 bases). The V gene's germline CDR1 is SQVTM and CDR2 ANQGSEA. The CDR3 covers 17 residues. V gave up 0 bases and J gave up 0 bases, with 17 bases separating them. The CDR3 spells CSVEDLRGESMNTEAFF. The CDR3 bases are TGCAGCGTTGAAGATCTGAGGGGTGAGAGTATGAACACTGAAGCTTTCTTT.

This clonotype was counted a few times. The chain couples TRBV7-2 to TRBJ2-2, with D possibly being TRBD2 (5 bases). The germline CDR1 and CDR2 sequences are SGHTA and FQGNSA. This CDR3 region has 14 residues. V shed 2 bases and J shed 3 bases, with 7 bases lying between them. The CDR3 DNA follows: TGTGCCAGCAGCTTATACGGGGACACCGGGGAGCTGTTTTTT. Amino acid sequence: CASSLYGDTGELFF.

The chain links TRBV6-1 to TRBJ1-1, with a tentative D call TRBD1 (5 bases). Germline CDR1 and CDR2: MNHNS and SASEGT. The CDR3 is made up of 13 amino acids. Trimming left V 5 bases short and J 6 bases short, with 13 bases between. The CDR3 nucleotides are TGTGCCAGCAGTAGCTCCGGGGCTGCTGAAGCTTTCTTT. This sequence encodes CASSSSGAAEAFF.

The chain has TRBV7-2 and TRBJ2-5, with a weak D call TRBD2 (6 bases). V was trimmed by 8 bases and J by 4 bases, leaving 17 bases between them. In germline, CDR1 is SGHTA, CDR2 FQGNSA. The length of the CDR3 is 14 residues. CDR3 residues: CASGRPGRRETQYF. CDR3 nucleotide sequence: TGTGCCAGCGGTCGCCCGGGGAGGCGAGAGACCCAGTACTTC.

The chain recombines TRBV10-3 with TRBJ2-1; D is possibly TRBD1 (6 bases). CDR3 length equals 14 residues. Trimming took 1 base from V and 5 from J, leaving 9 bases between them. Looked up from germline, CDR1 is ENHRY and CDR2 is SYGVKD. CDR3 DNA sequence: TGTGCCATCAGTGAGTGGACAGATAACAATGAGCAGTTCTTC. Protein sequence: CAISEWTDNNEQFF.

The chain couples TRBV9 to TRBJ2-4; 8 nucleotides match TRBD2. The V and J ends lost 3 bases and 2 bases, in that order; junction bases with no gene match: 1. Germline CDR1 reads SGDLS; CDR2 reads YYNGEE. The CDR3 has 14 amino acids. As DNA, the CDR3 is TGTGCCAGCAGCGGTAGCGGGACCAAAAACATTCAGTACTTC. The encoded protein is CASSGSGTKNIQYF.

This clonotype was recorded only once. The chain recombines TRBV19 with TRBJ1-5, with 7 bases fitting TRBD1. J was trimmed by 1 base and V by 4 bases; bases with no gene match: 13. The CDR3 contains 18 residues. Germline CDR1 is LNHDA and CDR2 is SQIVND (reference sequence). CDR3 amino acids: CASSSRDSGGPSNQPQHF. CDR3 DNA: TGTGCCAGTAGTAGCCGGGACAGCGGGGGGCCGAGCAATCAGCCCCAGCATTTT.

The chain joins TRBV7-8 to TRBJ1-5; D may be TRBD1 (6 bases). The CDR3 is 14 amino acids. The germline CDR1 and CDR2 sequences are SGHVS and FQNEAQ. V lost 7 bases to trimming and J lost 3 bases, with 13 bases between them. The CDR3 coding sequence is TGTGCCAGCACCATGCCAGGGGTCAATCAGCCCCAGCATTTT. Amino acids: CASTMPGVNQPQHF.

This chain uses TRBV18 with TRBJ2-7; 9 bases match TRBD1. CDR3 length equals 14 residues. CDR1 KGHSH and CDR2 LQKENI come from the germline V gene. Trimming removed 2 bases from V and 6 bases from J; junction bases left unmatched: 5. Here the CDR3 reads CASSPGTGSGEQYF. The CDR3 coding sequence is TGTGCCAGCTCACCAGGGACAGGGAGCGGCGAGCAGTACTTC.

The chain recombines TRBV27 with TRBJ1-4; 11 bases agree with TRBD1. The CDR3 has 14 residues. CDR1 and CDR2 from the germline V gene are MNHEY and SMNVEV (reference sequence). V was clipped by 5 bases and J by 7 bases; unmatched bases: 3. CDR3 bases: TGTGCCAGCAGTGCCGGGACAGGGGGTGAAAAACTGTTTTTT. It is translated as CASSAGTGGEKLFF.

This clonotype was seen once. A read error may be the cause here, since a much bigger clone is one base away. The gene calls are TRBV7-2 and TRBJ1-4; D remains ambiguous. This CDR3 has 15 amino acids. Looked up from germline, CDR1 is SGHTA and CDR2 is FQGNSA. CDR3 residues: CASSLVPRENEQLFF. In nucleotides, the CDR3 is TGTGCCAGCAGCTTAGTGCCTAGGGAAAATGAACAACTGTTTTTT.

The chain has TRBV29-1 and TRBJ2-3, with D perhaps TRBD2 (5 bases). The CDR3 has 12 residues. CDR1 and CDR2 (germline): SQVTM, ANQGSEA. Deletions cut 4 bases from V and 2 bases from J, with 7 bases between. This CDR3 is CSVVSDTDTQYF. CDR3 in DNA: TGCAGCGTTGTTAGCGACACAGATACGCAGTATTTT.